This T cell receptor (beta chain) comes out of a study of CD8+CD57+ T cells in acquired aplastic anemia. In the study overall: The average for DNA from sorted CD4+ and CD8+ cells was 3.2 ug. Whole-study findings and limits: Patients and controls were not found to differ significantly in CD8+ Simpson's diversity. The study identified roughly 29 CD8+ CDR3 sequences shared by patients and controls.

Genomic DNA, the template, was used for profiling of the TCR beta VDJ and CDR3. TCRdb independently ran MiXCR on the reads; one entry per CDR3 protein. The profile shows tens of thousands of distinct CDR3 sequences, 60% to 70% of them singletons. A word on this clonotype: Its target is unknown.

In patients chosen for sequencing, flow cytometry had shown CD8+CD57+ cell expansion. The diagnosis in all patients was severe acquired aplastic anemia. V was clipped by 5 bases and J by 2 bases; unmatched bases: 9. This CDR3 comprises 16 residues. Germline values: CDR1 SGHKS, CDR2 YYEKEE (reference sequence). The specimen sequenced was sorted CD4+, CD8+, or CD8+CD57+ T cells (not recorded which) from PBMCs. This clonotype was sampled from a human donor with aplastic anemia. The chain couples TRBV5-5 to TRBJ1-4; TRBD1 matches 7 bases. Here the CDR3 DNA reads TGTGCCAGCAGTAAGGGGGCGGGGCATACTAATGAAAAACTGTTTTTT. As protein: CASSKGAGHTNEKLFF.